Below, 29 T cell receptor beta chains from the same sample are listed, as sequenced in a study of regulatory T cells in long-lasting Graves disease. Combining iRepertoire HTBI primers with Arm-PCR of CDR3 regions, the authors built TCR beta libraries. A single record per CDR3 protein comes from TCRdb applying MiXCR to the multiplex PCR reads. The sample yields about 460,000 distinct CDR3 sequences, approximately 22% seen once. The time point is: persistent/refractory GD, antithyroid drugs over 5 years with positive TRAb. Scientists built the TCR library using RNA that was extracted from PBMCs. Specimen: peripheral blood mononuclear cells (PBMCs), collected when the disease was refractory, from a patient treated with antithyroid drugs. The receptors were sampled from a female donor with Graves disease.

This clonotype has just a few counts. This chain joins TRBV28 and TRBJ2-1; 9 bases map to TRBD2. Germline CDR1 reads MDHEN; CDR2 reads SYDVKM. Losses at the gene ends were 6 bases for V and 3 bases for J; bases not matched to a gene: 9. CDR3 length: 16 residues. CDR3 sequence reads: CASRAGRTSVYNEQFF. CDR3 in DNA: TGTGCCAGCAGGGCAGGGCGGACTAGCGTCTACAATGAGCAGTTCTTC.

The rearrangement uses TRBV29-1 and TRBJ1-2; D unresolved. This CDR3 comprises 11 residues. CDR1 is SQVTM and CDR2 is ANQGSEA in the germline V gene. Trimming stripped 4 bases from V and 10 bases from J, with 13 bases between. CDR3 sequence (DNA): TGCAGCGTTGGGAATGACGGGGACTACACCTTC. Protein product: CSVGNDGDYTF.

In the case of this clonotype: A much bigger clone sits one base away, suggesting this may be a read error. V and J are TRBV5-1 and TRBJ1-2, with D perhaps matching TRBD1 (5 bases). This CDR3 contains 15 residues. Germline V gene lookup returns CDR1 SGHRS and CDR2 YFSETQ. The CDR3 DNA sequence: TGCGCCAGCAGCCCACCGACAGATATTAACTATGGCTACGCCTTC. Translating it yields CASSPPTDINYGYAF.

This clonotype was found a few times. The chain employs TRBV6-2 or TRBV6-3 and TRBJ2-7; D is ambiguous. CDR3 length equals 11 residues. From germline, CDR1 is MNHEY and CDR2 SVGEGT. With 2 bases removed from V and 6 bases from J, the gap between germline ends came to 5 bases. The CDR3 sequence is CASSYPSEQYF. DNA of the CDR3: TGTGCCAGCAGTTACCCTTCCGAGCAGTACTTC.

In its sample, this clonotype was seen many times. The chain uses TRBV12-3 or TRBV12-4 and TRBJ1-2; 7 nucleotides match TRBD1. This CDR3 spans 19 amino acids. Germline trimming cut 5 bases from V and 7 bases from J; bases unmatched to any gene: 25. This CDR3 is CASSQQGYGVSGEFAGYTF. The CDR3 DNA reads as TGTGCCAGCAGTCAACAGGGGTACGGGGTAAGCGGAGAATTTGCTGGCTACACCTTC.

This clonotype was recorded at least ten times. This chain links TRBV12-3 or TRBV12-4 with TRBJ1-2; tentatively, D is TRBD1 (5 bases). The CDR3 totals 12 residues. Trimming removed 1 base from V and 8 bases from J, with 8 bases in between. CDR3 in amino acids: CASSLEGSGYTF. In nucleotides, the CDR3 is TGTGCCAGCAGTTTAGAGGGGTCAGGCTACACCTTC.

The CDR3 DNA follows: TGCGCCAGCAGCCAAGGAAGGGCCAGGGGGTACTATGGCTACACCTTC. Its translation is CASSQGRARGYYGYTF. The chain combines TRBV4-1 with TRBJ1-2; 7 bases are a match to TRBD1. The CDR3 spans 16 residues. With V trimmed by 1 base and J by 3 bases, 8 bases remained unmatched. CDR1 is MGHRA and CDR2 is YSYEKL in the germline V gene.

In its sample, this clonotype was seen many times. This chain's CDR3 is CASRQNDEAFF. CDR3 coding DNA: TGTGCCAGCAGGCAGAACGATGAAGCTTTCTTT. This chain connects TRBV27 to TRBJ1-1; no firm D call. With 6 bases removed from V and 7 bases from J, the gap between germline ends came to 9 bases. Germline V CDR1 and CDR2: MNHEY, SMNVEV (reference sequence). This CDR3 is 11 amino acids long.

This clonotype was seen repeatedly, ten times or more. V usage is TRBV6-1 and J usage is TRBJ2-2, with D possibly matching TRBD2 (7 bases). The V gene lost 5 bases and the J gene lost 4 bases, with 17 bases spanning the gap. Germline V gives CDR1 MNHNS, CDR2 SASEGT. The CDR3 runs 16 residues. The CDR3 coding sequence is TGTGCCAGCAGTCATCCTCTGGGAGGGGGCACCGGGGAGCTGTTTTTT. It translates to CASSHPLGGGTGELFF.

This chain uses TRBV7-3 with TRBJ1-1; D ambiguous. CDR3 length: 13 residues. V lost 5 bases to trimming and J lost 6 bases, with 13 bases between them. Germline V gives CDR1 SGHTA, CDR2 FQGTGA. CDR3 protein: CASSPWPGSEAFF. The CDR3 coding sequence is TGTGCCAGCAGCCCTTGGCCGGGTTCTGAAGCTTTCTTT.

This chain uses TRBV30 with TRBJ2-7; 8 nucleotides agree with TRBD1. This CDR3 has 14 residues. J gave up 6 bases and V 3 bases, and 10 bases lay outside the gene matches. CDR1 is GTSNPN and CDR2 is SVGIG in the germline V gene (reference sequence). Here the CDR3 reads CAWRSARTGTEQYF. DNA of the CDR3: TGTGCCTGGAGATCCGCCCGGACAGGGACCGAGCAGTACTTC.

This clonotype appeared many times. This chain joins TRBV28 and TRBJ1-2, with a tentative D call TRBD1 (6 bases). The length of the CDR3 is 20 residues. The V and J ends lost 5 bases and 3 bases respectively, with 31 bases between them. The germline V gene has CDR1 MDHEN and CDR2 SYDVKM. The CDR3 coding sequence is TGTGCCAGCAGTCGACTTTTACTTTATTCGGTCCTCCAGGGGCACTATGGCTACACCTTC. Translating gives CASSRLLLYSVLQGHYGYTF.

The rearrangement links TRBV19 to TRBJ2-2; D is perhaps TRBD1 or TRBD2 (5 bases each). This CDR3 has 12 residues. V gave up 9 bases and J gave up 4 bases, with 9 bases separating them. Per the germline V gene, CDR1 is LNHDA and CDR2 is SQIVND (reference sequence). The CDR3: CASGTSTGELFF. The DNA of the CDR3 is TGTGCCAGCGGGACCTCCACCGGGGAGCTGTTTTTT.

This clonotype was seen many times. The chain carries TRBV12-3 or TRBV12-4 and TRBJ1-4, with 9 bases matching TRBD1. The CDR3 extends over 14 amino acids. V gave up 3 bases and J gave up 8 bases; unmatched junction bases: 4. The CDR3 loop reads CASSFGTGYEKLFF. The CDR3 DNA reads TGTGCCAGCAGTTTTGGGACAGGGTACGAAAAACTGTTTTTT.

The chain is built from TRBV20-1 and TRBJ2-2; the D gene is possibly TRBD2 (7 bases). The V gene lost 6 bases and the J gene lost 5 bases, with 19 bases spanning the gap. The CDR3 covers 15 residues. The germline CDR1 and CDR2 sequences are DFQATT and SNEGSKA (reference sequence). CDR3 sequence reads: CSAHPGGPGTGELFF. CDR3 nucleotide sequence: TGCAGTGCCCACCCCGGGGGGCCGGGAACCGGGGAGCTGTTTTTT.

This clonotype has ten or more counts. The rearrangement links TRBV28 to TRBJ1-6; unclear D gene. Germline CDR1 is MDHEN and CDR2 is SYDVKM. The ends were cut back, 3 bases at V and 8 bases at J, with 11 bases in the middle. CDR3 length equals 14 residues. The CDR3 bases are TGTGCCAGCAGTTTCTGGGAGGTGTATTCACCCCTCCACTTT. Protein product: CASSFWEVYSPLHF.

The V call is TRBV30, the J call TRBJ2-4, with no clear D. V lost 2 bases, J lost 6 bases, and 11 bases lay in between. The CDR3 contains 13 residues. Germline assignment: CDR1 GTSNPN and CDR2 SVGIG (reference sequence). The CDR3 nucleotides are TGTGCCTGGAGTTTGGGTCCAGGAAACATTCAGTACTTC. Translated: CAWSLGPGNIQYF.

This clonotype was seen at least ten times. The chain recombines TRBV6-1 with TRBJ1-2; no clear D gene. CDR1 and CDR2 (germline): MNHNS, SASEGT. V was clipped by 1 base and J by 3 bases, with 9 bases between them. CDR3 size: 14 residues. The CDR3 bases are TGTGCCAGCAGTGAAGGCGGCGGATACTATGGCTACACCTTC. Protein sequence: CASSEGGGYYGYTF.

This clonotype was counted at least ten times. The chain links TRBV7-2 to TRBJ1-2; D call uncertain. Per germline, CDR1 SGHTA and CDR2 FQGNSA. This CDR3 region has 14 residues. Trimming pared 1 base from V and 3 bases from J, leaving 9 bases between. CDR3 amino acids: CASSLDGNDYGYTF. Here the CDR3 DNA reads TGTGCCAGCAGCTTAGATGGAAACGACTATGGCTACACCTTC.

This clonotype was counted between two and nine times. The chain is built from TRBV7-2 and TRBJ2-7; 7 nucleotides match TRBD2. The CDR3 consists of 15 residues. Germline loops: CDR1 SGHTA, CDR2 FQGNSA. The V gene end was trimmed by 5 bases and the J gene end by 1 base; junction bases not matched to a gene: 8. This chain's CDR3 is CASSRHGGGSYEQYF. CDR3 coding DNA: TGTGCCAGCAGCCGACATGGGGGGGGATCCTACGAGCAGTACTTC.

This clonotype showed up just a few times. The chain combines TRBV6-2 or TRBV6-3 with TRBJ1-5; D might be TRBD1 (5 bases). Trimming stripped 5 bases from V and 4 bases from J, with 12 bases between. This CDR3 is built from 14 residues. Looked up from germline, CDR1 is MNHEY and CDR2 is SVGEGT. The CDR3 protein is CASSPIQGNQPQHF. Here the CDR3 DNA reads TGTGCCAGCAGTCCCATTCAGGGTAATCAGCCCCAGCATTTT.

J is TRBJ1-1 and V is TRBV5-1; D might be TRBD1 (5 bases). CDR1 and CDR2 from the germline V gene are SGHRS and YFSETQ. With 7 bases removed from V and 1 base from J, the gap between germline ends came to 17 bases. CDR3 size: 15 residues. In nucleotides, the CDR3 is TGCGCCAGCGGGCCCGGGGCGCCCGAGAACACTGAAGCTTTCTTT. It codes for CASGPGAPENTEAFF.

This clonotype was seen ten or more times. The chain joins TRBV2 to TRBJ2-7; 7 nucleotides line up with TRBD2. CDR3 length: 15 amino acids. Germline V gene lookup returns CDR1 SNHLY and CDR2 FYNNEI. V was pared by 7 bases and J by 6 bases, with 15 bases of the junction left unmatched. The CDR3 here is CASILFGGLTGEQYF. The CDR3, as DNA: TGTGCCAGCATATTATTTGGGGGACTAACCGGCGAGCAGTACTTC.

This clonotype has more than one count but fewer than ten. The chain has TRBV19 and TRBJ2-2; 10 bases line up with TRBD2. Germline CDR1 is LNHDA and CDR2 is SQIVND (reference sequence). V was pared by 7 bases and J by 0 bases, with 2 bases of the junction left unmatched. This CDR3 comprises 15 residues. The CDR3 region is CASTLAGTNTGELFF. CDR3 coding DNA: TGTGCCAGTACACTAGCGGGAACGAACACCGGGGAGCTGTTTTTT. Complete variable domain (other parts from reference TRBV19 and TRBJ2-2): DGGITQSPKYLFRKEGQNVTLSCEQNLNHDAMYWYRQDPGQGLRLIYYSQIVNDFQKGDIAEGYSVSREKKESFPLTVTSAQKNPTAFYLCASTLAGTNTGELFFGEGSRLTVL.

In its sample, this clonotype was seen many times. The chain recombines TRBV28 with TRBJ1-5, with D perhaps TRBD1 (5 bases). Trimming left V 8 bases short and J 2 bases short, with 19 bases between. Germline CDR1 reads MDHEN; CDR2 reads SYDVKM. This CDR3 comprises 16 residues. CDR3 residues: CASRLPRGLGNQPQHF. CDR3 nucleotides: TGTGCCAGCCGATTACCGAGGGGTCTGGGCAATCAGCCCCAGCATTTT.

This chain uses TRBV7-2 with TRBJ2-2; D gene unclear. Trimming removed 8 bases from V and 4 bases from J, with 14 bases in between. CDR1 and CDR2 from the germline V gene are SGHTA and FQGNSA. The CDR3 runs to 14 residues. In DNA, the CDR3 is TGTGCCAGCTGTGCAGATACATTCACCGGGGAGCTGTTTTTT. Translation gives CASCADTFTGELFF.

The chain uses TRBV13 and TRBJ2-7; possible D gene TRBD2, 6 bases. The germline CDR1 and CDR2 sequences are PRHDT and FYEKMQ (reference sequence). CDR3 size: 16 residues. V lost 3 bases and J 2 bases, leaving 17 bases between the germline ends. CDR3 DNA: TGTGCCAGCAGCTTCGCCTGGGGGGATAGGACCTACGAGCAGTACTTC. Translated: CASSFAWGDRTYEQYF.

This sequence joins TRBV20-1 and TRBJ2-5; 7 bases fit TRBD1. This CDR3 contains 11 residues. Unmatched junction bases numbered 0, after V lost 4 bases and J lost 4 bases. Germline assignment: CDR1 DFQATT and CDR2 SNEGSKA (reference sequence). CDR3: CSAKGAETQYF. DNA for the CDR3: TGCAGTGCTAAGGGGGCAGAGACCCAGTACTTC.

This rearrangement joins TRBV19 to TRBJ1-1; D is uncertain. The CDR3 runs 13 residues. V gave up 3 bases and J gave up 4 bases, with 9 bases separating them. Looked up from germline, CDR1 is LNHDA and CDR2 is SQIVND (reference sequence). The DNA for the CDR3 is TGTGCCAGTAGTATCTATCGGAGCACTGAAGCTTTCTTT. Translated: CASSIYRSTEAFF. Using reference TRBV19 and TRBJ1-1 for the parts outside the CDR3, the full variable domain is DGGITQSPKYLFRKEGQNVTLSCEQNLNHDAMYWYRQDPGQGLRLIYYSQIVNDFQKGDIAEGYSVSREKKESFPLTVTSAQKNPTAFYLCASSIYRSTEAFFGQGTRLTVV.